The entry below describes one T cell receptor beta chain. Assay: immunoSEQ multiplex PCR; the TCRdb copy retains only in-frame clones and omits some. The sample shows 35,000 to 50,000 clones, over 70% of them seen only once. The germline V and J ends were trimmed by 0 bases and 2 bases, with 13 bases remaining between them. The CDR3 runs 16 residues. In germline, CDR1 is SGHDT, CDR2 YYEEEE. The data are from a study of blood T cell repertoires in COVID-19. Study information: Sites in the United States, Italy and Spain provided acute and convalescent COVID-19 samples. The cDNA or gDNA used as material had been derived from T cells, B-cell-depleted T cells, or PBMCs.

This clonotype was obtained from a woman aged 80 or over with acute or convalescent COVID-19. The chain joins TRBV5-6 to TRBJ2-3, with D perhaps matching TRBD2 (5 bases). Sequences were obtained from peripheral blood. CDR3 protein: CASSLEEGPNTDTQYF. In DNA form, the CDR3 reads TGTGCCAGCAGCTTGGAAGAGGGCCCAAACACAGATACGCAGTATTTT.